This TCR beta chain was sequenced during a study of T-cell reconstitution after alpha-beta-depleted transplantation in children. Study results and limitations: Counts and diversity of T cells one year after transplant came mostly from newly produced T cells.

The TCRbeta library incorporated unique molecular identifiers. One entry per CDR3 protein, called by TCRdb with MiXCR from the PCR reads. The data hold 500,000 to 650,000 distinct CDR3 sequences, with around 13% observed a single time. A word on this clonotype: What it recognizes is unknown.

Looked up from germline, CDR1 is MGHRA and CDR2 is YSYEKL. V was trimmed by 1 base and J by 0 bases, leaving 16 bases between them. This CDR3 contains 17 residues. The rearrangement uses TRBV4-1 and TRBJ2-7; D not certain. The TCR comes from a male patient younger than 18 who had a stem cell transplant for acute myeloid leukemia, so the T cells may come from the graft donor. Sample: PBMCs, mostly from graft donor cells, taken 360 days after TCRalphabeta/CD19-depleted stem cell transplant. The CDR3 sequence is CASSQVSGELSSYEQYF. The CDR3 coding sequence is TGCGCCAGCAGCCAAGTCTCTGGAGAATTGAGCTCCTACGAGCAGTACTTC.